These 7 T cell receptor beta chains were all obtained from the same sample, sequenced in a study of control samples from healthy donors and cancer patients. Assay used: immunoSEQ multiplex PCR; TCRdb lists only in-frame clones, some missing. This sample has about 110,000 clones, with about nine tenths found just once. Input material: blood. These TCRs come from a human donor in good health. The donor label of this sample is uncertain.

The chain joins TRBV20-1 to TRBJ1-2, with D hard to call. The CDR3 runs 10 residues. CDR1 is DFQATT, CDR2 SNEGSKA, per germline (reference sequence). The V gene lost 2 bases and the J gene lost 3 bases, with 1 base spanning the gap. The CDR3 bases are TGCAGTGCTAGACACTATGGCTACACCTTC. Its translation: CSARHYGYTF.

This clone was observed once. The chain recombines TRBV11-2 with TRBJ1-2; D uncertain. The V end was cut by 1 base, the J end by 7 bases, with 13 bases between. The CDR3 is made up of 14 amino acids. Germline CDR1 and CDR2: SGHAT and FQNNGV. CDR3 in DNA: TGTGCCAGCAGCTTAGTTGATCAAGGAGCTGGCTACACCTTC. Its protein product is CASSLVDQGAGYTF.

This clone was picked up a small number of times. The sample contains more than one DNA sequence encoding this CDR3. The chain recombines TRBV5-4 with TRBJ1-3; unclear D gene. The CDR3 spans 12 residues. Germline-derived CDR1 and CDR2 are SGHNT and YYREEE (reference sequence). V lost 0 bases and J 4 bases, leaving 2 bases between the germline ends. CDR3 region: CASSLEGNTIYF. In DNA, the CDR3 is TGTGCCAGCAGCTTGGAAGGAAACACCATATATTTT.

CDR3 in DNA: TGTGCCAGTAGTACAGGGGGCGGATTCAATCAGCCCCAGCATTTT. This gives the protein CASSTGGGFNQPQHF. The chain joins TRBV19 to TRBJ1-5, with 8 nucleotides matching TRBD1. The CDR3 covers 15 residues. Germline values: CDR1 LNHDA, CDR2 SQIVND (reference sequence). V lost 4 bases to trimming and J lost 3 bases; unmatched junction nucleotides: 5. Drawing the rest from reference TRBV19 and TRBJ1-5, the complete variable domain is DGGITQSPKYLFRKEGQNVTLSCEQNLNHDAMYWYRQDPGQGLRLIYYSQIVNDFQKGDIAEGYSVSREKKESFPLTVTSAQKNPTAFYLCASSTGGGFNQPQHFGDGTRLSIL.

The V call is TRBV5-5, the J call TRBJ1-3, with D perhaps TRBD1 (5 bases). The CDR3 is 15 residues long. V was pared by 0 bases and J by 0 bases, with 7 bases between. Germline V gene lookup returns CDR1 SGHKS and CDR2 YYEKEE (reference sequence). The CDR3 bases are TGTGCCAGCAGCTTGGGGGGCAACTCTGGAAACACCATATATTTT. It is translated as CASSLGGNSGNTIYF.

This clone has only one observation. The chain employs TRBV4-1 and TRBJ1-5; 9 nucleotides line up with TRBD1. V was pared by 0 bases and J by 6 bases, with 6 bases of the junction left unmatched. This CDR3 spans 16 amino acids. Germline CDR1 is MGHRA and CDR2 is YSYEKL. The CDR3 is CASSQDWDREGQPQHF. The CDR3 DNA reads TGCGCCAGCAGCCAAGATTGGGACAGGGAGGGTCAGCCCCAGCATTTT.

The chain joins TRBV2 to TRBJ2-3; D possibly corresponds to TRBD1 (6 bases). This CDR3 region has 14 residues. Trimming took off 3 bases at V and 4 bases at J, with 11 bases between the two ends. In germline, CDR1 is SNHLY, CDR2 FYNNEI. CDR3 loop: CASSEQGLPDTQYF. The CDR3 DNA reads TGTGCCAGCAGTGAGCAGGGGCTCCCAGATACGCAGTATTTT.